These 31 T cell receptor beta chains were all obtained from the same sample, sequenced in a study of blood T cell repertoires in COVID-19. Measured with immunoSEQ multiplex PCR; TCRdb has only the in-frame clones, and not every one. The sample holds 40,000 or so clones, approximately 88% seen once. The material sequenced was peripheral blood. The receptors here all came from a human donor in a cohort sampled during active COVID-19.

The sample holds one count of this clone. The CDR3: CASSGGHTGELFF. CDR3 sequence (DNA): TGTGCCAGTAGCGGGGGTCACACCGGGGAGCTGTTTTTT. The rearrangement links TRBV12-3 or TRBV12-4 to TRBJ2-2, with TRBD2 matching over 9 bases. This CDR3 comprises 13 residues. V shed 9 bases, J shed 3 bases, and the junction held 2 bases outside the gene matches.

This clone was counted only a few times. The chain employs TRBV6-2 or TRBV6-3 and TRBJ1-1, with TRBD1 matching over 8 bases. CDR3 length equals 15 residues. Per the germline V gene, CDR1 is MNHEY and CDR2 is SVGEGT. J was trimmed by 5 bases and V by 2 bases; bases with no gene match: 7. This chain's CDR3 is CASSYEAGGITEAFF. The CDR3 region has the DNA TGTGCCAGCAGTTACGAGGCAGGGGGCATTACTGAAGCTTTCTTT.

V usage is TRBV4-1 and J usage is TRBJ2-7, with D perhaps matching TRBD2 (5 bases). V shed 1 base and J shed 4 bases, with 11 bases lying between them. CDR3 length: 14 residues. Germline loops: CDR1 MGHRA, CDR2 YSYEKL. Here the CDR3 reads CASSQGEGVYEQYF. CDR3 nucleotides: TGCGCCAGCAGCCAAGGAGAGGGTGTATACGAGCAGTACTTC.

This chain joins TRBV19 and TRBJ1-1; a possible D gene is TRBD1 (6 bases). CDR1 and CDR2 (germline): LNHDA, SQIVND (reference sequence). The CDR3 totals 14 residues. Trimming pared 5 bases from V and 0 bases from J, leaving 10 bases between. The CDR3 nucleotides are TGTGCCAGTAGTTACGGACAGATGAACACTGAAGCTTTCTTT. Translating gives CASSYGQMNTEAFF.

The rearrangement uses TRBV29-1 and TRBJ1-1, with D unclear. Germline V gene data show CDR1 as SQVTM and CDR2 as ANQGSEA. Trimming removed 6 bases at V and 10 bases at J, with 18 bases between. The CDR3 loop spans 12 amino acids. The CDR3 DNA reads TGCAGCGTCAGAGGAAGGGAGGTTGGAGCTTTCTTT. Translation gives CSVRGREVGAFF.

This chain connects TRBV20-1 to TRBJ1-4; the D is unclear. The V and J ends lost 4 bases and 7 bases respectively, with 7 bases between them. This CDR3 spans 11 amino acids. Germline CDR1 DFQATT, CDR2 SNEGSKA (reference sequence). The chain's CDR3 is CSAIHFEKLFF. In nucleotides, the CDR3 is TGCAGTGCTATACATTTTGAAAAACTGTTTTTT.

V gene TRBV5-5 combines with J gene TRBJ2-7, with 8 bases identical to TRBD1. V trimming: 6 bases; J trimming: 7 bases; junction bases outside the gene matches: 12. The CDR3 runs 14 residues. Germline V gene data show CDR1 as SGHKS and CDR2 as YYEKEE (reference sequence). CDR3 amino acids: CASTVSQGAGEQYF. The DNA of the CDR3 is TGTGCCAGCACCGTGTCCCAGGGGGCGGGTGAGCAGTACTTC.

V usage is TRBV19 and J usage is TRBJ2-1; tentatively, D is TRBD1 (6 bases). Germline V lookup: CDR1 LNHDA, CDR2 SQIVND (reference sequence). The V end was cut by 9 bases, the J end by 1 base, with 16 bases between. The CDR3 sequence is 15 residues long. The CDR3 bases are TGTGCCAGCCGGGACAAGGGAGTTTCCTACAATGAGCAGTTCTTC. Its translation is CASRDKGVSYNEQFF.

This clone was seen a handful of times. The rearrangement links TRBV4-1 to TRBJ2-1; 8 nucleotides match TRBD2. Germline CDR1 reads MGHRA; CDR2 reads YSYEKL. CDR3 size: 17 residues. J gave up 6 bases and V 4 bases, and 14 bases lay outside the gene matches. CDR3 DNA sequence: TGCGCCAGCAGCCCCGGACTAGCCTACAGCCGGATCAATGAGCAGTTCTTC. This sequence encodes CASSPGLAYSRINEQFF.

This chain joins TRBV5-5 and TRBJ1-2, with D possibly TRBD1 on 5 matching bases. CDR1 and CDR2 (germline): SGHKS, YYEKEE (reference sequence). V was trimmed by 1 base and J by 6 bases, leaving 10 bases between them. This CDR3 spans 13 amino acids. The CDR3 spells CASSLIGEDGYTF. Written as DNA, the CDR3 is TGTGCCAGCAGCTTGATAGGGGAGGATGGCTACACCTTC.

The genes are TRBV4-3 and TRBJ1-2; possible D gene TRBD1, 6 bases. Germline V gene lookup returns CDR1 LGHNA and CDR2 YSLEER. This CDR3 spans 15 amino acids. Trimming removed 2 bases from V and 3 bases from J, with 13 bases in between. CDR3: CASSQRTDVDYGYTF. The CDR3 region has the DNA TGCGCCAGCAGCCAAAGGACAGATGTCGACTATGGCTACACCTTC.

The chain has TRBV25-1 and TRBJ1-1; D is ambiguous. Looked up from germline, CDR1 is MGHDK and CDR2 is SYGVNS. The CDR3 consists of 16 residues. Trimming took 0 bases from V and 1 from J, leaving 12 bases between them. CDR3 protein: CASSEYGRHQNTEAFF. In DNA, the CDR3 is TGTGCCAGCAGTGAATATGGTCGACACCAGAACACTGAAGCTTTCTTT.

J is TRBJ1-2 and V is TRBV12-5; D gene ambiguous. V was cut by 4 bases and J by 0 bases, with 9 bases left in between. This CDR3 comprises 14 residues. CDR1 and CDR2 (germline): LGHNT, FRNRAP. CDR3 nucleotide sequence: TGTGCTAGTGGTTCTGGCCTAGCTAACTATGGCTACACCTTC. Translated: CASGSGLANYGYTF.

V and J are TRBV6-5 and TRBJ1-1; 9 bases map to TRBD1. The CDR3 covers 15 residues. In germline, CDR1 is MNHEY, CDR2 SVGAGI. V lost 4 bases to trimming and J lost 0 bases; unmatched junction nucleotides: 3. The CDR3 protein is CASSSGTGMNTEAFF. CDR3 DNA sequence: TGTGCCAGCAGTTCCGGGACAGGGATGAACACTGAAGCTTTCTTT.

CDR3 nucleotide sequence: TGCGCCAGCAGCCATTACTCCGGGACTGACTACGAGCAGTACTTC. Residues: CASSHYSGTDYEQYF. V and J are TRBV4-3 and TRBJ2-7; a weak D match, TRBD2 (6 bases). Germline-derived CDR1 and CDR2 are LGHNA and YSLEER. This CDR3 has 15 residues. V dropped 3 bases and J dropped 3 bases, with 15 bases sitting between them.

The chain has TRBV7-9 and TRBJ2-7, with D perhaps matching TRBD2 (5 bases). Germline V lookup: CDR1 SEHNR, CDR2 FQNEAQ (reference sequence). Trimming stripped 5 bases from V and 0 bases from J, with 11 bases between. The CDR3 is made up of 14 amino acids. The CDR3 is CASSMLGSSYEQYF. In DNA, the CDR3 is TGTGCCAGCAGCATGCTGGGGAGCTCCTACGAGCAGTACTTC.

The rearrangement uses TRBV2 and TRBJ1-2; tentatively, D is TRBD1 (5 bases). CDR3 length: 15 amino acids. CDR1 SNHLY and CDR2 FYNNEI come from the germline V gene. Trimming left V 7 bases short and J 0 bases short, with 15 bases between. This CDR3 reads CASTSSGDSNYGYTF. DNA of the CDR3: TGTGCCAGCACCTCCTCCGGGGACTCTAACTATGGCTACACCTTC.

The gene calls are TRBV5-4 and TRBJ2-6; no firm D call. This CDR3 spans 15 amino acids. CDR1 is SGHNT and CDR2 is YYREEE in the germline V gene (reference sequence). Trimming removed 6 bases from V and 1 base from J, with 11 bases in between. CDR3 nucleotide sequence: TGTGCCAGCATCACCATCGGGTCTGGGGCCAACGTCCTGACTTTC. Translation: CASITIGSGANVLTF.

The chain has TRBV19 and TRBJ1-5, with D perhaps matching TRBD1 (6 bases). The germline V gene encodes CDR1 LNHDA and CDR2 SQIVND (reference sequence). The CDR3 is 16 amino acids. Trimming shortened V by 11 bases and J by 6 bases, and 26 bases separated the two germline ends. The CDR3 bases are TGTGCCTCTCGTAAGGGAGGGTCGACAGGCGGTCAGCCCCAGCATTTT. Translated, it gives CASRKGGSTGGQPQHF.

This chain joins TRBV15 and TRBJ1-3, with D maybe TRBD1 (5 bases). CDR1 is LNHNV and CDR2 is YYDKDF in the germline V gene (reference sequence). The CDR3 is 14 residues long. V lost 4 bases, J lost 2 bases, and 9 bases lay in between. In DNA, the CDR3 is TGTGCCACCAGCACGGGGGGAGCTGGAAACACCATATATTTT. Its protein is CATSTGGAGNTIYF.

The V call is TRBV18, the J call TRBJ1-2, with TRBD1 matching over 7 bases. Germline CDR1 KGHSH, CDR2 LQKENI. The junction had 2 bases not matched to a gene; V was cut back by 3 bases and J by 4 bases. CDR3 length: 13 amino acids. This CDR3 is CASSPTGIYGYTF. In DNA, the CDR3 is TGTGCCAGCTCACCGACAGGGATCTATGGCTACACCTTC.

The CDR3 region is CASSLSRDSPLHF. CDR3 sequence (DNA): TGTGCCAGCAGTTTATCAAGAGATTCACCCCTCCACTTT. The chain employs TRBV27 and TRBJ1-6, with D unresolved. The germline V gene has CDR1 MNHEY and CDR2 SMNVEV (reference sequence). Trimming removed 0 bases at V and 8 bases at J, with 5 bases between. CDR3 size: 13 residues.

The genes are TRBV15 and TRBJ2-5, with a weak D call TRBD1 (6 bases). Germline CDR1 and CDR2: LNHNV and YYDKDF (reference sequence). This CDR3 contains 14 residues. V lost 5 bases and J 0 bases, leaving 10 bases between the germline ends. The CDR3 region has the DNA TGTGCCACCAGCCCGGACAGCTACCAAGAGACCCAGTACTTC. Translated: CATSPDSYQETQYF.

The chain recombines TRBV10-3 with TRBJ2-7, with D perhaps matching TRBD1 (6 bases). Per germline, CDR1 ENHRY and CDR2 SYGVKD. CDR3 length: 13 residues. V shed 0 bases and J shed 7 bases, with 10 bases lying between them. The CDR3 DNA is TGTGCCATCAGTGAGTCTATTCAGGGGGAGCAGTACTTC. This gives the protein CAISESIQGEQYF.

V gene TRBV12-5 combines with J gene TRBJ1-1; perhaps TRBD1 as D (5 bases). The length of the CDR3 is 14 residues. The germline V gene encodes CDR1 LGHNT and CDR2 FRNRAP. V was clipped by 2 bases and J by 5 bases, with 12 bases between them. Written as DNA, the CDR3 is TGTGCTAGTGGTTTGTTAGGGGTAGGGACTGAAGCTTTCTTT. Amino acids: CASGLLGVGTEAFF.

V and J are TRBV6-2 or TRBV6-3 and TRBJ2-6; D not resolved. Trimming took 3 bases from V and 0 from J, leaving 6 bases between them. This CDR3 has 15 amino acids. CDR1 is MNHEY, CDR2 SVGEGT, per germline. Here the CDR3 reads CASSYTASGANVLTF. The CDR3 coding sequence is TGTGCCAGCAGTTATACAGCCTCTGGGGCCAACGTCCTGACTTTC.

This chain uses TRBV6-5 with TRBJ1-2, with D possibly being TRBD1 (5 bases). The CDR3 has 13 amino acids. The V gene lost 0 bases and the J gene lost 6 bases, with 8 bases spanning the gap. Germline V lookup: CDR1 MNHEY, CDR2 SVGAGI. The CDR3, as DNA: TGTGCCAGCAGTTACTCGGCAGGGAATGGCTACACCTTC. Its protein is CASSYSAGNGYTF.

The chain uses TRBV18 and TRBJ2-7, with 7 bases that match TRBD1. The ends lost 2 bases at V and 4 bases at J; junction bases unmatched: 8. Germline lookup yields CDR1 KGHSH and CDR2 LQKENI. The CDR3 loop spans 15 amino acids. The CDR3 reads CASSPGTEKEYEQYF. DNA of the CDR3: TGTGCCAGCTCACCAGGGACAGAAAAGGAATACGAGCAGTACTTC.

V and J are TRBV7-2 and TRBJ1-2; 7 positions agree with TRBD1. The CDR3 loop spans 15 amino acids. Losses at the gene ends were 5 bases for V and 0 bases for J; bases not matched to a gene: 6. Germline CDR1 SGHTA, CDR2 FQGNSA. CDR3 protein: CASSPRQGTNYGYTF. The CDR3 region has the DNA TGTGCCAGCAGCCCCCGACAGGGTACTAACTATGGCTACACCTTC.

The CDR3 protein is CASQISGTGTYEQYF. Here the CDR3 DNA reads TGTGCCAGTCAAATATCCGGGACAGGTACCTACGAGCAGTACTTC. The chain uses TRBV19 and TRBJ2-7, with 8 bases aligning to TRBD1. Unmatched junction bases numbered 11, after V lost 8 bases and J lost 2 bases. The CDR3 loop spans 15 amino acids. Germline CDR1 is LNHDA and CDR2 is SQIVND (reference sequence).

The CDR3 loop reads CAAGGNSIYEQYF. The CDR3 nucleotides read TGTGCCGCCGGGGGGAATTCAATCTACGAGCAGTACTTC. The gene calls are TRBV6-5 and TRBJ2-7, with 7 positions matching TRBD2. The junction had 10 bases not matched to a gene; V was cut back by 11 bases and J by 3 bases. The CDR3 is 13 amino acids. Germline loops: CDR1 MNHEY, CDR2 SVGAGI.